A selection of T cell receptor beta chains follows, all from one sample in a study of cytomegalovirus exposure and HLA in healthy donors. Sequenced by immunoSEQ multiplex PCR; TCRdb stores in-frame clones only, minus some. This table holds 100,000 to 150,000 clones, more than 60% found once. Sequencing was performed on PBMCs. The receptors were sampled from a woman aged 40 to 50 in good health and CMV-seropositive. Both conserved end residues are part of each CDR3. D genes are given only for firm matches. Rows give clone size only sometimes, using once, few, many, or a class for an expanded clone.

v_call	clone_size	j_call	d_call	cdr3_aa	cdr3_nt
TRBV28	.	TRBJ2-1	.	CASRSGEQFF	TGTGCCAGCAGGAGCGGTGAGCAGTTCTTC
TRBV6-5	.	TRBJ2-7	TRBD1	CASSPRDRDDYEQYF	TGTGCCAGCAGTCCAAGAGACAGGGATGACTACGAGCAGTACTTC
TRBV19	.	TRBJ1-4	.	CASRGGVSEKLFF	TGTGCCAGTAGAGGGGGAGTTAGTGAAAAACTGTTTTTT
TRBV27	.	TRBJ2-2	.	CASSITVVTGELFF	TGTGCCAGCAGTATCACAGTCGTCACCGGGGAGCTGTTTTTT
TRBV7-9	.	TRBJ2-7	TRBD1	CASSPGTGDPYEQYF	TGTGCCAGCAGCCCGGGGACAGGGGACCCCTACGAGCAGTACTTC
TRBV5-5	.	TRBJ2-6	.	CASSLAWGGPSGANVLTF	TGTGCCAGCAGCTTGGCGTGGGGCGGCCCCTCTGGGGCCAACGTCCTGACTTTC
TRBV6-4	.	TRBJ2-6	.	CASRESSGANVLTF	TGTGCCAGCCGTGAGAGCTCTGGGGCCAACGTCCTGACTTTC
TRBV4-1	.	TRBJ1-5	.	CASSQDRDQPQHF	TGCGCCAGCAGCCAAGACAGGGATCAGCCCCAGCATTTT
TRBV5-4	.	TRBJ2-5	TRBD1	CASSANRGGETQYF	TGTGCCAGCAGCGCAAACAGGGGCGGAGAGACCCAGTACTTC
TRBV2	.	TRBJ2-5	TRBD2	CASSERSSGRVFQETQYF	TGTGCCAGCAGTGAGAGGTCTAGCGGGAGGGTTTTCCAAGAGACCCAGTACTTC
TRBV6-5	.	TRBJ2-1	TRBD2	CASSYEAGGYNEQFF	TGTGCCAGCAGTTATGAAGCGGGGGGGTACAATGAGCAGTTCTTC
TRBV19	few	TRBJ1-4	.	CASSTWARPATNEKLFF	TGTGCCAGTAGTACTTGGGCCAGGCCCGCAACTAATGAAAAACTGTTTTTT
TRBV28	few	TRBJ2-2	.	CASSSPTGELFF	TGTGCCAGCAGTTCCCCGACCGGGGAGCTGTTTTTT
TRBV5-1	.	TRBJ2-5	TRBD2	CASSLPSGGPEETQYF	TGCGCCAGCAGTTTACCTAGCGGGGGGCCCGAAGAGACCCAGTACTTC
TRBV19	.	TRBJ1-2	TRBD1	CASSRQGSYGYTF	TGTGCCAGTAGTCGACAGGGATCCTATGGCTACACCTTC
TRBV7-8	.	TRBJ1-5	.	CASSIPGGNQPQHF	TGTGCCAGCAGCATTCCCGGGGGCAATCAGCCCCAGCATTTT
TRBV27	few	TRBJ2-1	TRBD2	CASSLIWEGSIYNEQFF	TGTGCCAGCAGTTTAATTTGGGAGGGTTCTATCTACAATGAGCAGTTCTTC
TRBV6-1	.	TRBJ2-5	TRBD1	CASSDPGTGIQETQYF	TGTGCCAGCAGTGACCCCGGGACAGGGATCCAAGAGACCCAGTACTTC
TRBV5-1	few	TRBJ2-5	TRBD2	CASSLGLAGPQETQYF	TGCGCCAGCAGCTTGGGTTTAGCGGGACCCCAAGAGACCCAGTACTTC
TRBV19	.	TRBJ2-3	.	CASSPGGVADTQYF	TGTGCCAGTAGTCCCGGGGGAGTGGCAGATACGCAGTATTTT
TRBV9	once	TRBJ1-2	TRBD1	CASSVEGQGWGGYTF	TGTGCCAGCAGCGTAGAAGGACAGGGGTGGGGTGGCTACACCTTC
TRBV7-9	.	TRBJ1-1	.	CSSSSREGTEAFF	TGTTCCAGCAGCTCCCGGGAGGGAACTGAAGCTTTCTTT
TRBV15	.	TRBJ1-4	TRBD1	CATSRSPAVNRGNSEKLFF	TGTGCCACCAGCAGATCCCCTGCGGTAAACAGGGGCAATAGTGAAAAACTGTTTTTT
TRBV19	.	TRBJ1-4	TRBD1	CASSPLTGGHEKLFF	TGTGCCAGTAGTCCCTTGACAGGGGGCCATGAAAAACTGTTTTTT
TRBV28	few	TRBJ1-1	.	CASRPIPGTEAFF	TGTGCCAGCAGGCCTATACCAGGGACTGAAGCTTTCTTT
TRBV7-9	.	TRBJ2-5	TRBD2	CASSSTLRLAGGGETQYF	TGTGCCAGCAGCTCCACCCTTCGGCTAGCGGGGGGAGGAGAGACCCAGTACTTC
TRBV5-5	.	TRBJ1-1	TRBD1	CASSLVGGTGGSEAFF	TGTGCCAGCAGCTTGGTTGGGGGGACAGGGGGCAGTGAAGCTTTCTTT
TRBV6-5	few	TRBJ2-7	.	CASSEWASSYEQYF	TGTGCCAGCAGTGAATGGGCCAGCTCCTACGAGCAGTACTTC
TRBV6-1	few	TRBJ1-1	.	CASSAAREYTEAFF	TGTGCCAGCAGTGCCGCGCGGGAGTACACTGAAGCTTTCTTT
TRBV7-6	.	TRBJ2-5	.	CASSPRRGQETQYF	TGTGCCAGCAGCCCTCGAAGGGGCCAAGAGACCCAGTACTTC
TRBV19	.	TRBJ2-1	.	CASSIDRINNEQFF	TGTGCCAGTAGTATCGACAGGATCAACAATGAGCAGTTCTTC
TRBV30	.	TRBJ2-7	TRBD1	CAWIDRAEQYF	TGTGCCTGGATCGACAGGGCGGAGCAGTACTTC
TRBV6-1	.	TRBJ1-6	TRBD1	CASSDLTGSLHF	TGTGCCAGCAGTGACTTGACAGGGTCCCTCCACTTT
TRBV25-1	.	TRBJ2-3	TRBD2	CASSEGSAGALPPQYF	TGTGCCAGCAGTGAGGGTTCGGCGGGAGCGCTTCCCCCGCAGTATTTT
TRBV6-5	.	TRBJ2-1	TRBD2	CASSLAGENNEQFF	TGTGCCAGCAGCCTAGCGGGAGAGAACAATGAGCAGTTCTTC
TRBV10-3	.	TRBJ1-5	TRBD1	CAAKGTGTNQPQHF	TGTGCCGCGAAGGGGACAGGGACCAATCAGCCCCAGCATTTT
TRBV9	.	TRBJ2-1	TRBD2	CASSVEGLGRDEQFF	TGTGCCAGCAGCGTAGAGGGACTAGGCCGGGATGAGCAGTTCTTC
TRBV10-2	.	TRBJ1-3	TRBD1	CASSEGDRGAGNTIYF	TGCGCCAGCAGTGAGGGGGACAGGGGGGCTGGAAACACCATATATTTT
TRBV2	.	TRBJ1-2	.	CASTSQGGDYGYTF	TGTGCCAGCACGAGCCAGGGAGGGGACTATGGCTACACCTTC
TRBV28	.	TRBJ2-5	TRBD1	CASSSRTGIQETQYF	TGTGCCAGCAGTTCGCGGACAGGTATTCAAGAGACCCAGTACTTC
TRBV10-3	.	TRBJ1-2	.	CAITAQELHGYTF	TGTGCCATCACTGCACAGGAACTGCATGGCTACACCTTC
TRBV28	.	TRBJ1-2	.	CASSLTGFGYTF	TGTGCCAGCAGTTTAACAGGTTTTGGCTACACCTTC
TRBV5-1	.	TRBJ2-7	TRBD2	CASSSGLAGPAEQYF	TGCGCCAGCAGCTCCGGACTAGCGGGACCCGCCGAGCAGTACTTC
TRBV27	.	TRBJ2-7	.	CASSLAPPGSPYEQYF	TGTGCCAGCAGTTTAGCCCCCCCAGGATCACCTTACGAGCAGTACTTC
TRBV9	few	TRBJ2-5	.	CASSVVAEETQYF	TGTGCCAGCAGCGTAGTAGCGGAAGAGACCCAGTACTTC
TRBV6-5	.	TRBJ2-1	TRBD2	CASSRLAGVDEQFF	TGTGCCAGCAGCCGACTAGCGGGAGTAGACGAGCAGTTCTTC
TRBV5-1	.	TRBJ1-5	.	CASSLDGSDQPQHF	TGCGCCAGCAGCTTGGATGGCAGCGATCAGCCCCAGCATTTT
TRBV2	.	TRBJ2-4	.	CASSPPPGNIQYF	TGTGCCAGCAGTCCACCCCCGGGAAACATTCAGTACTTC
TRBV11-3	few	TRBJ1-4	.	CASTPPRTPEKLFF	TGTGCCAGCACCCCCCCAAGGACACCTGAAAAACTGTTTTTT
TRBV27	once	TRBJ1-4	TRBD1	CASTPYRVSGTGRSEKLFF	TGTGCCAGCACCCCCTATAGGGTCAGTGGGACAGGGCGTAGTGAAAAACTGTTTTTT
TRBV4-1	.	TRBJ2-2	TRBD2	CASSQASGGPNTGELFF	TGCGCCAGCAGCCAAGCTAGCGGGGGACCCAACACCGGGGAGCTGTTTTTT
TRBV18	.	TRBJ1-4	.	CASSPTLGHLNEKLFF	TGTGCCAGCTCACCAACGTTGGGACACCTGAATGAAAAACTGTTTTTT
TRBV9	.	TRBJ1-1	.	CASSAGADTEAFF	TGTGCCAGCAGCGCTGGGGCCGACACTGAAGCTTTCTTT
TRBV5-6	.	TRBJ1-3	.	CASSSYRMYSGNTIYF	TGTGCCAGCAGCTCGTACAGGATGTACTCTGGAAACACCATATATTTT
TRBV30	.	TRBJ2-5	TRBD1	CAWQGGGKTQYF	TGTGCCTGGCAAGGGGGCGGAAAGACCCAGTACTTC
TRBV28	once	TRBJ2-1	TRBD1	CASRKQGAGEQFF	TGTGCCAGCAGGAAACAGGGGGCTGGTGAGCAGTTCTTC
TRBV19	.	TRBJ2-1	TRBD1	CASSSQQGAFYNEQFF	TGTGCCAGTAGTTCCCAACAGGGGGCATTTTACAATGAGCAGTTCTTC